This TCR beta chain was retrieved from a study of tumor-infiltrating lymphocytes in primary liver carcinoma. Looking at the study overall: Both sexes were represented among patients, who were 30 to 69 years old.

Taking roughly 20-34 mg of unsorted bulk tissue, the authors co-extracted RNA and DNA. Every patient in the cohort had a primary liver carcinoma. That carcinoma was treated by surgical resection. Worth noting for this clonotype: Its target is unknown. Sequence at one end of the junction differs from germline and may be a read error.

There are 16 residues in the CDR3. Germline lookup yields CDR1 SGHKS and CDR2 YYEKEE (reference sequence). Priming with a constant-region primer yielded TCR beta cDNA from about 510 ng total RNA. Libraries of TCR beta came from three nested multiplex PCR rounds with slightly modified ARM-PCR. With TRBV1-TRBV30 forward primers and a C-beta reverse primer, the first two PCR rounds were run for nine to eleven cycles each. One entry per CDR3 protein results from TCRdb running MiXCR on the multiplex PCR reads. The sample carries some 180,000 distinct CDR3 sequences, around four fifths recorded once. General study points: Overlap in tumor-adjacent and tumor-blood pairs fell below that of tumor region pairs.

The V gene is TRBV5-5, the J gene TRBJ1-6, with D perhaps TRBD1 (5 bases). Specimen: tumor tissue from primary liver carcinoma. The sequence was obtained from a man aged 35 to 55 with primary liver carcinoma and hepatitis B virus infection. CDR3 bases: TGTGTCAGCATCTTGTTGGGGCGGGGGAATAATTCACCCCTCCACTTT. Its translation: CVSILLGRGNNSPLHF. The full variable domain, completed using reference TRBV5-5 and TRBJ1-6, is DAGVTQSPTHLIKTRGQQVTLRCSPISGHKSVSWYQQVLGQGPQFIFQYYEKEERGRGNFPDRFSARQFPNYSSELNVNALLLGDSALYLCVSILLGRGNNSPLHFGNGTRLTVT.